This is a list of T cell receptor beta chains from one sample in a study of blood T cell repertoires in COVID-19. Measured with immunoSEQ multiplex PCR; TCRdb has only the in-frame clones, and not every one. This table holds 140,000 to 150,000 clones, 65% to 90% found once. Sequenced input: peripheral blood. These receptors all stem from a human donor in a cohort sampled during active COVID-19. Both conserved end residues are part of each CDR3. Fields, in order: V gene, clone size, D gene, J gene, CDR3 protein, CDR3 DNA. D genes are given only for firm matches. For some rows the clone size is stated as once, few or many, or as a class when expanded; others skip it.

>TRBV19|NA|NA|TRBJ2-1
CASSGRGAYNEQFF
TGTGCCAGTAGTGGCAGGGGGGCCTACAATGAGCAGTTCTTC
>TRBV7-3|NA|TRBD1|TRBJ2-1
CASSLTGTGSLYNEQFF
TGTGCCAGCAGCTTAACGGGGACAGGATCCCTGTACAATGAGCAGTTCTTC
>TRBV7-2|NA|NA|TRBJ2-6
CASSLWGVAASGANVLTF
TGTGCCAGCAGCTTATGGGGGGTGGCCGCCTCTGGGGCCAACGTCCTGACTTTC
>TRBV5-1|NA|TRBD1|TRBJ2-7
CASSRQGESYEQYF
TGCGCCAGCAGTCGACAGGGGGAGTCCTACGAGCAGTACTTC
>TRBV5-1|NA|TRBD2|TRBJ2-5
CASSRGLLQETQYF
TGCGCCAGCAGCCGGGGACTACTCCAAGAGACCCAGTACTTC
>TRBV7-9|NA|TRBD2|TRBJ2-1
CASSSWTSGRWFF
TGTGCCAGCAGCTCTTGGACTAGCGGGAGATGGTTCTTC
>TRBV30|few|TRBD1|TRBJ2-7
CAWLGQAYEQYF
TGTGCCTGGTTAGGACAGGCCTACGAGCAGTACTTC
>TRBV5-1|NA|NA|TRBJ2-3
CASSWGLARTDTQYF
TGCGCCAGCAGTTGGGGGCTAGCCCGCACAGATACGCAGTATTTT
>TRBV3-1/TRBV3-2|few|NA|TRBJ1-1
CASSQRGIEAFF
TGTGCCAGCAGCCAAAGGGGGATTGAAGCTTTCTTT
>TRBV9|NA|TRBD2|TRBJ2-7
CASSPRGGTSGSIYEQYF
TGTGCCAGCAGCCCACGGGGGGGGACTAGCGGGAGTATTTACGAGCAGTACTTC
>TRBV3-1/TRBV3-2|once|TRBD1|TRBJ1-3
CASSQETLDRGLGNTIYF
TGTGCCAGCAGCCAAGAAACTCTGGACAGGGGGCTTGGAAACACCATATATTTT
>TRBV7-6|NA|NA|TRBJ2-7
CASSLWAGASYEQYF
TGTGCCAGCAGCTTATGGGCAGGGGCCTCCTACGAGCAGTACTTC
>TRBV13|NA|TRBD1|TRBJ1-1
CASSSRDRGTNTEAFF
TGTGCCAGCAGCTCACGGGACAGGGGAACTAACACTGAAGCTTTCTTT
>TRBV15|few|NA|TRBJ2-1
CATSRGVRVDEQFF
TGTGCCACCAGCAGAGGTGTCAGGGTTGATGAGCAGTTCTTC
>TRBV19|NA|NA|TRBJ2-7
CASSTPWRAREQYF
TGTGCCAGTAGTACCCCGTGGAGGGCCAGGGAGCAGTACTTC
>TRBV2|NA|TRBD1|TRBJ1-6
CASRGQYNSPLHF
TGTGCCAGCAGGGGACAGTATAATTCACCCCTCCACTTT
>TRBV9|NA|NA|TRBJ2-1
CASSVGPSDDNEQFF
TGTGCCAGCAGCGTAGGGCCTAGCGATGACAATGAGCAGTTCTTC
>TRBV3-1/TRBV3-2|NA|TRBD1|TRBJ1-2
CASSLGQGTGYTF
TGTGCCAGCAGCCTCGGACAGGGGACGGGCTACACCTTC
>TRBV7-3|NA|TRBD1|TRBJ1-1
CASSRTGGLNTEAFF
TGTGCCAGCAGCCGGACAGGGGGCCTGAACACTGAAGCTTTCTTT
>TRBV10-3|NA|TRBD1|TRBJ1-6
CAISESSGTGVSYNSPLHF
TGTGCCATCAGTGAGTCGTCCGGGACAGGGGTTTCCTATAATTCACCCCTCCACTTT
>TRBV5-1|NA|TRBD2|TRBJ2-1
CASSLSGSWGEQFF
TGCGCCAGCAGCCTTAGCGGGAGTTGGGGTGAGCAGTTCTTC
>TRBV3-1/TRBV3-2|few|TRBD2|TRBJ2-3
CASSAATSGVTDTQYF
TGTGCCAGCAGCGCCGCGACTAGCGGGGTCACAGATACGCAGTATTTT
>TRBV11-2|NA|NA|TRBJ1-5
CASSLSEGVNQPQHF
TGTGCCAGCAGCCTCTCTGAGGGGGTAAATCAGCCCCAGCATTTT
>TRBV7-8|once|NA|TRBJ2-6
CASSLFRGAVSGANVLTF
TGTGCCAGCAGCTTATTCAGGGGGGCTGTCTCTGGGGCCAACGTCCTGACTTTC
>TRBV5-1|NA|TRBD1|TRBJ2-1
CASSRDRGVNEQFF
TGCGCCAGCAGCAGGGACAGGGGGGTCAATGAGCAGTTCTTC
>TRBV9|once|NA|TRBJ2-1
CASSVDLADYNEQFF
TGTGCCAGCAGCGTGGATCTTGCGGACTACAATGAGCAGTTCTTC
>TRBV15|NA|TRBD1|TRBJ1-2
CATSRGGTGSASSGYTF
TGTGCCACCAGCAGAGGCGGGACAGGGTCGGCCTCTTCTGGCTACACCTTC
>TRBV27|NA|NA|TRBJ2-7
CASKGVSSSYEQYF
TGTGCCAGTAAGGGGGTATCGAGCTCCTACGAGCAGTACTTC
>TRBV5-1|NA|TRBD2|TRBJ2-1
CASRMTSGYNEQFF
TGCGCCAGCAGGATGACTAGCGGCTACAATGAGCAGTTCTTC
>TRBV27|NA|TRBD2|TRBJ2-1
CASSLGLAGRSYNEQFF
TGTGCCAGCAGTCTCGGACTAGCGGGGCGCTCCTACAATGAGCAGTTCTTC
>TRBV5-1|NA|TRBD1|TRBJ1-1
CASRNRGLSTEAFF
TGCGCCAGCAGAAACAGGGGGCTGAGCACTGAAGCTTTCTTT
>TRBV7-9|once|NA|TRBJ2-2
CASSMGAGELFF
TGTGCCAGCAGCATGGGAGCCGGGGAGCTGTTTTTT
>TRBV5-1|NA|TRBD2|TRBJ2-3
CASSLVLAGDRGTDTQYF
TGCGCCAGCAGCTTGGTGTTAGCGGGAGATAGGGGCACAGATACGCAGTATTTT
>TRBV2|few|NA|TRBJ2-1
CASSQLGGAYNEQFF
TGTGCCAGCAGTCAACTAGGGGGGGCCTACAATGAGCAGTTCTTC
>TRBV7-9|NA|NA|TRBJ2-7
CASSLGSGTYEQYF
TGTGCCAGCAGCTTAGGTAGCGGAACCTACGAGCAGTACTTC
>TRBV6-5|NA|NA|TRBJ2-5
CASKDYTLRETQYF
TGTGCCAGCAAGGACTATACTTTAAGAGAGACCCAGTACTTC
>TRBV6-2/TRBV6-3|NA|NA|TRBJ2-7
CASSYFGRTGTYEQYF
TGTGCCAGCAGTTACTTTGGACGAACAGGGACCTACGAGCAGTACTTC
>TRBV4-2|once|NA|TRBJ1-2
CASSPYQGSHNYGYTF
TGTGCCAGCAGCCCCTATCAGGGTAGTCATAACTATGGCTACACCTTC
>TRBV3-1/TRBV3-2|NA|NA|TRBJ2-6
CASSLGTSGANVLTF
TGTGCCAGCAGCCTAGGGACATCTGGGGCCAACGTCCTGACTTTC
>TRBV27|NA|TRBD2|TRBJ2-2
CASSLLGGRAVGELFF
TGTGCCAGCAGTTTATTGGGTGGGAGGGCCGTCGGGGAGCTGTTTTTT
>TRBV25-1|NA|NA|TRBJ2-5
CASSDPGLTQYF
TGTGCCAGCAGTGACCCGGGGTTGACCCAGTACTTC
>TRBV9|NA|TRBD2|TRBJ2-3
CASSEGLAGGSDTQYF
TGTGCCAGCAGCGAAGGACTAGCGGGAGGCTCAGATACGCAGTATTTT